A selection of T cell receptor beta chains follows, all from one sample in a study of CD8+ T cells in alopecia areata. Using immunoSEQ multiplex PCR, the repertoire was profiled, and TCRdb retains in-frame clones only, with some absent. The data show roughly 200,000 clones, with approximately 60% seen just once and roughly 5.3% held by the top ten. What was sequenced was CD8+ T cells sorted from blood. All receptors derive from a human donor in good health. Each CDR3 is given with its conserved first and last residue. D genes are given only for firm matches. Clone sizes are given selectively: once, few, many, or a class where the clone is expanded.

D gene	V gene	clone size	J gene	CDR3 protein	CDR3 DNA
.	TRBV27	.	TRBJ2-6	CASSLEGPGANVLTF	TGTGCCAGCAGTTTAGAGGGGCCTGGGGCCAACGTCCTGACTTTC
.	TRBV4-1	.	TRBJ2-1	CASSAREDRYNEQFF	TGCGCCAGCAGCGCCCGCGAGGACAGATACAATGAGCAGTTCTTC
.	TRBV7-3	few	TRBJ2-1	CASSPTGGLNEQFF	TGTGCCAGCAGCCCAACGGGGGGCCTCAATGAGCAGTTCTTC
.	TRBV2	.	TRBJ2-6	CARTVSSGANVLTF	TGTGCCAGGACGGTGTCTTCTGGGGCCAACGTCCTGACTTTC
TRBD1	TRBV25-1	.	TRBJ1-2	CAATPGAGGRGGYTF	TGTGCCGCCACGCCGGGGGCAGGGGGCAGAGGGGGCTACACCTTC
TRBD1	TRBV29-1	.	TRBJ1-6	CSVEPTDRENSPLHF	TGCAGCGTTGAACCGACGGACAGGGAAAATTCACCCCTCCACTTT
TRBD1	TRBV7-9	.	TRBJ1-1	CASSPPGQGGNTEAFF	TGTGCCAGCAGCCCTCCGGGACAGGGGGGGAACACTGAAGCTTTCTTT
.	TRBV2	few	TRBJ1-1	CASSEDSGGLNTEAFF	TGTGCCAGCAGTGAAGATTCGGGAGGTCTGAACACTGAAGCTTTCTTT
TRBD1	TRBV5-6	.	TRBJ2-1	CASSAGDRGGNEQFF	TGTGCCAGCAGCGCCGGGGACAGGGGTGGCAATGAGCAGTTCTTC
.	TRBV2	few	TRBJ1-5	CASSGWVRAIQPQHF	TGTGCCAGCAGCGGGTGGGTCAGGGCCATTCAGCCCCAGCATTTT
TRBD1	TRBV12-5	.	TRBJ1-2	CASGLERQGNGYTF	TGTGCTAGTGGTTTGGAGAGACAGGGGAATGGCTACACCTTC
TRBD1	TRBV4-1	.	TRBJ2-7	CASSQASGTGVYEQYF	TGCGCCAGCAGCCAAGCCTCGGGGACAGGGGTCTACGAGCAGTACTTC
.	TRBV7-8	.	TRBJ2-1	CASSLLGMISYNEQFF	TGTGCCAGCAGCTTACTAGGGATGATCTCCTACAATGAGCAGTTCTTC
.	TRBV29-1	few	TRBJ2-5	CSVDRWAEQETQYF	TGCAGCGTTGACCGGTGGGCGGAACAAGAGACCCAGTACTTC
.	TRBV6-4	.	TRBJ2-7	CASRPPSPGVYEQYF	TGTGCCAGCAGACCCCCCAGCCCGGGCGTCTACGAGCAGTACTTC
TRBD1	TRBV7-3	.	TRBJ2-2	CASRVGQGANTGELFF	TGTGCCAGCAGGGTGGGACAGGGGGCGAACACCGGGGAGCTGTTTTTT
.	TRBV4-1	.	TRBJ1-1	CASSQAGMNTEAFF	TGCGCCAGCAGCCAAGCTGGGATGAACACTGAAGCTTTCTTT
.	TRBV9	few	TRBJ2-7	CASSPRAGYEQYF	TGTGCCAGCAGTCCGAGGGCAGGCTACGAGCAGTACTTC
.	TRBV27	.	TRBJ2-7	CASSFSATYEQYF	TGTGCCAGCAGTTTTTCAGCGACCTACGAGCAGTACTTC
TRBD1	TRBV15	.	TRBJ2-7	CATSRPGQGYEQYF	TGTGCCACCAGCAGACCTGGACAGGGCTACGAGCAGTACTTC
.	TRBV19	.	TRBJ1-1	CASSTTARGTEAFF	TGTGCCAGTAGCACAACCGCCCGGGGGACTGAAGCTTTCTTT
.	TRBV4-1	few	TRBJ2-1	CASSQGLGGGEQFF	TGCGCCAGCAGCCAGGGCTTAGGGGGTGGTGAGCAGTTCTTC
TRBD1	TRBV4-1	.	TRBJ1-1	CATGTGGDYTEAFF	TGCGCCACCGGGACAGGCGGTGACTACACTGAAGCTTTCTTT
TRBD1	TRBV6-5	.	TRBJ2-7	CASSYSTGREQYF	TGTGCCAGCAGTTACTCGACAGGGCGCGAGCAGTACTTC
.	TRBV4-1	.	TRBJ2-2	CASSQIQGGTGELFF	TGCGCCAGCAGCCAAATACAGGGGGGGACCGGGGAGCTGTTTTTT
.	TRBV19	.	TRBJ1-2	CASTQGYGYGYTF	TGTGCCAGTACTCAGGGGTATGGCTATGGCTACACCTTC
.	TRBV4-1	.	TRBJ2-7	CASSQGGTNYEQYF	TGCGCCAGCAGCCAAGGAGGGACAAACTACGAGCAGTACTTC
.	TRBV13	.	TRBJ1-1	CASSLGRGTEAFF	TGTGCCAGCAGCTTGGGAAGGGGCACTGAAGCTTTCTTT
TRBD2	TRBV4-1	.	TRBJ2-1	CASSQRTSGGLNNEQFF	TGCGCCAGCAGCCAACGGACTAGCGGGGGGTTAAACAATGAGCAGTTCTTC
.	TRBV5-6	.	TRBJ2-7	CASSLGGGGYEQYF	TGTGCCAGCAGCTTGGGTGGGGGAGGCTACGAGCAGTACTTC
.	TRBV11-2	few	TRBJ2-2	CASSSSQNTGELFF	TGTGCCAGCAGCTCGAGTCAGAACACCGGGGAGCTGTTTTTT
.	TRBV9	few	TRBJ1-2	CASSPGGLAYGYTF	TGTGCCAGCAGCCCGGGGGGGCTGGCCTATGGCTACACCTTC
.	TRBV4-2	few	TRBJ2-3	CASSQEGEAADQYF	TGTGCCAGCAGCCAGGAAGGGGAGGCAGCCGACCAGTATTTT
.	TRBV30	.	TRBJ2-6	CAVGGGASGANVLTF	TGTGCCGTTGGAGGGGGCGCCTCTGGGGCCAACGTCCTGACTTTC
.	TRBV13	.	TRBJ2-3	CASSSHSRETGTDTQYF	TGTGCCAGCAGCTCACATAGCAGGGAAACCGGCACAGATACGCAGTATTTT
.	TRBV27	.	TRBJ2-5	CASSSHRGRSQETQYF	TGTGCCAGCAGTTCTCATAGAGGCCGTAGCCAAGAGACCCAGTACTTC
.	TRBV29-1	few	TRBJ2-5	CSVGGSIKYQETQYF	TGCAGCGTTGGGGGGAGTATCAAGTACCAAGAGACCCAGTACTTC
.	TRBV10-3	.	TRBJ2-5	CAISVADQETQYF	TGTGCCATCAGTGTGGCTGATCAAGAGACCCAGTACTTC
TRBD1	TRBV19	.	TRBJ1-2	CASRRRDRGFTF	TGTGCCAGTAGGAGAAGGGACAGGGGATTTACCTTC
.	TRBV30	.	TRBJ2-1	CAWSQSNEQFF	TGTGCCTGGAGTCAAAGCAATGAGCAGTTCTTC
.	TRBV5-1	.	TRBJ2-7	CASNSAGGEYEQYF	TGCGCCAGCAACTCCGCAGGGGGGGAGTACGAGCAGTACTTC
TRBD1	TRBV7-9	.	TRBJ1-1	CASSPDRSKLTNTEAFF	TGTGCCAGCAGCCCGGACAGGTCAAAGCTCACGAACACTGAAGCTTTCTTT
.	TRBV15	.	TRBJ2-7	CATSRDPQYEQYF	TGTGCCACCAGCAGAGATCCACAGTACGAGCAGTACTTC
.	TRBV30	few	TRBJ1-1	CAWKEVYMNTEAFF	TGTGCCTGGAAGGAAGTTTATATGAACACTGAAGCTTTCTTT
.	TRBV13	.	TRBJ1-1	CASKSTGMNTEAFF	TGTGCCAGCAAGAGTACAGGAATGAACACTGAAGCTTTCTTT
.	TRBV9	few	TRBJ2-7	CASSDGQGPTYEQYF	TGTGCCAGCAGCGACGGGCAGGGGCCTACCTACGAGCAGTACTTC
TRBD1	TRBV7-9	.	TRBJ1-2	CASSPSDRDLNYGYTF	TGTGCCAGCAGCCCCTCAGACAGGGACCTAAACTATGGCTACACCTTC
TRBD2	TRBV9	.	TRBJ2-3	CASSAPPPGGGPSTDTQYF	TGTGCCAGCAGCGCGCCCCCCCCTGGCGGGGGGCCCAGCACAGATACGCAGTATTTT
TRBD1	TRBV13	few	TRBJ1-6	CASSTLGAGGTGSGSPLHF	TGTGCCAGCAGCACCCTCGGAGCTGGCGGGACAGGGTCCGGTTCACCCCTCCACTTT
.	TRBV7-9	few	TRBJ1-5	CASSLSNQPQHF	TGTGCCAGCAGCTTAAGCAATCAGCCCCAGCATTTT
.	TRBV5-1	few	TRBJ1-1	CASSWGEDPNTEAFF	TGCGCCAGCAGCTGGGGGGAAGACCCGAACACTGAAGCTTTCTTT
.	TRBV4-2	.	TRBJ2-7	CASSQDPGSEQYF	TGTGCCAGCAGCCAAGACCCGGGTTCCGAGCAGTACTTC
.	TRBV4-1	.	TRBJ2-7	CASSTESSYEQYF	TGCGCCAGCAGTACAGAGAGCTCCTACGAGCAGTACTTC
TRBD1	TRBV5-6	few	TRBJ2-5	CASSREDRVVRVRETQYF	TGTGCCAGCAGCCGCGAGGACAGGGTTGTCAGGGTTCGAGAGACCCAGTACTTC